The present entry profiles one T cell receptor beta chain with its context. Its antigen remains unidentified. This table comes from immunoSEQ multiplex PCR, and its TCRdb copy is limited to in-frame clones, with some not included. The data contain under 300,000 clones, approximately 83% of them singletons. The data stem from a study of cytomegalovirus exposure and HLA in healthy donors. Findings and caveats of the study: Whilst most TCR sequences proved rare, a subset of public TCRs occurred across many donors. In the approximately 120 validation repertoires, a later analysis found that first-cohort TCR clusters tended to co-occur.

The donors were members of the roughly 120-subject validation cohort (separate from the approximately 670-subject first cohort). Unmatched junction bases numbered 7, after V lost 3 bases and J lost 3 bases. Per germline, CDR1 SGDLS and CDR2 YYNGEE. The CDR3 runs to 15 residues. Sample: PBMCs. The V gene is TRBV9, the J gene TRBJ2-7, with 9 bases matching TRBD1. The sequence derives from a young woman in good health and CMV-seronegative. The DNA for the CDR3 is TGTGCCAGCAGCGGGGGAGGGACAGGGAACTACGAGCAGTACTTC. Its translation: CASSGGGTGNYEQYF. The full variable domain, with the rest looked up from reference TRBV9 and TRBJ2-7, is DSGVTQTPKHLITATGQRVTLRCSPRSGDLSVYWYQQSLDQGLQFLIQYYNGEERAKGNILERFSAQQFPDLHSELNLSSLELGDSALYFCASSGGGTGNYEQYFGPGTRLTVT.